Presented here are 29 T cell receptor beta chains from one specimen sequenced in a study of T cells in localized non-small cell lung cancer. Repertoires were generated with immunoSEQ multiplex PCR, while TCRdb's copy carries only in-frame clones and drops some. This sample yields about 33,000 clones, of which approximately 91% are seen a single time; around 5.9% belongs to the top ten. The sample here was PBMCs, taken before any cancer treatment. The receptors derive from a man aged 40-75 years with stage II lung adenocarcinoma.

To note about this clone: Relative to the germline gene, one junction end is altered; a read error may explain this. V is TRBV7-9 and J is TRBJ1-5, with 9 bases fitting TRBD1. Per the germline V gene, CDR1 is SEHNR and CDR2 is FQNEAQ (reference sequence). This CDR3 is 18 amino acids long. CDR3 sequence: CASLERGPQTGGNQPQHF. The CDR3 nucleotides read TGTGCCAGCCTCGAGCGGGGTCCCCAAACAGGGGGCAACCAGCCCCAGCATTTT.

The chain recombines TRBV5-1 with TRBJ1-1; D is unclear. The CDR3 sequence is 13 residues long. The germline V gene has CDR1 SGHRS and CDR2 YFSETQ. V lost 3 bases and J 4 bases, leaving 10 bases between the germline ends. CDR3 nucleotides: TGCGCCAGCAGCTCGGGCCTGGGCACTGAAGCTTTCTTT. Amino acid sequence: CASSSGLGTEAFF.

V gene TRBV7-8 combines with J gene TRBJ1-1; D not certain. The V end lost 5 bases, the J end lost 4 bases, and 14 bases lay between the germline ends. There are 14 residues in the CDR3. Per the germline V gene, CDR1 is SGHVS and CDR2 is FQNEAQ. In DNA form, the CDR3 reads TGTGCCAGCAGCACACCGGGAGAGGTCACTGAAGCTTTCTTT. Translating gives CASSTPGEVTEAFF. Filled out from reference TRBV7-8 and TRBJ1-1, the complete variable domain reads GAGVSQSPRYKVAKRGQDVALRCDPISGHVSLFWYQQALGQGPEFLTYFQNEAQLDKSGLPSDRFFAERPEGSVSTLKIQRTQQEDSAVYLCASSTPGEVTEAFFGQGTRLTVV.

The rearrangement links TRBV7-2 to TRBJ1-2, with TRBD1 matching 8 bases. This CDR3 region has 16 residues. Germline CDR1 is SGHTA and CDR2 is FQGNSA. Unmatched junction bases numbered 7, after V lost 4 bases and J lost 0 bases. The CDR3: CASSSRQGPANYGYTF. CDR3 nucleotides: TGTGCCAGCAGCTCCAGACAGGGGCCAGCTAACTATGGCTACACCTTC. The entire variable domain, with the rest obtained from reference TRBV7-2 and TRBJ1-2, is as follows: GAGVSQSPSNKVTEKGKDVELRCDPISGHTALYWYRQSLGQGLEFLIYFQGNSAPDKSGLPSDRFSAERTGGSVSTLTIQRTQQEDSAVYLCASSSRQGPANYGYTFGSGTRLTVV.

The chain combines TRBV19 with TRBJ2-1, with a possible D match to TRBD2 (5 bases). V lost 3 bases to trimming and J lost 15 bases, with 15 bases between them. Germline CDR1 is LNHDA and CDR2 is SQIVND (reference sequence). The CDR3 has 12 amino acids. CDR3 in DNA: TGTGCCAGTAGTATTACTAGAGGTTCGCCGTTCTTC. Translated: CASSITRGSPFF.

This sequence joins TRBV7-6 and TRBJ2-1; 8 nucleotides align to TRBD2. The CDR3 totals 16 residues. CDR1 is SGHVS and CDR2 is FNYEAQ in the germline V gene. J lost 6 bases, V lost 5 bases, and 12 bases had no gene match. The CDR3 reads CASSPRRGSGSNEQFF. The CDR3 DNA follows: TGTGCCAGCAGCCCTAGGCGGGGCAGCGGGAGCAATGAGCAGTTCTTC. The full variable domain, in which reference TRBV7-6 and TRBJ2-1 provide the parts outside the CDR3, is GAGVSQSPRYKVTKRGQDVALRCDPISGHVSLYWYRQALGQGPEFLTYFNYEAQQDKSGLPNDRFSAERPEGSISTLTIQRTEQRDSAMYRCASSPRRGSGSNEQFFGPGTRLTVL.

V usage is TRBV28 and J usage is TRBJ2-6, with a weak D call TRBD1 (6 bases). The CDR3 is 15 amino acids. Germline lookup yields CDR1 MDHEN and CDR2 SYDVKM. Trimming left V 6 bases short and J 6 bases short, with 15 bases between. The CDR3 sequence: CASSSTGLLANVLTF. CDR3 sequence (DNA): TGTGCCAGCAGCTCAACAGGGCTGTTGGCCAACGTCCTGACTTTC.

This sequence joins TRBV5-6 and TRBJ2-7; D remains ambiguous. Trimming cost V 2 bases and J 0 bases, with 9 bases left between them. Germline V gene data show CDR1 as SGHDT and CDR2 as YYEEEE. The CDR3 extends over 14 amino acids. As DNA, the CDR3 is TGTGCCAGCAGCTTCAGTGGGTCCTCCTACGAGCAGTACTTC. As protein: CASSFSGSSYEQYF.

The V call is TRBV23-1, the J call TRBJ2-5; D not resolved. TRBV23-1 is identified as an open reading frame with a role that is uncertain. V lost 1 base, J lost 2 bases, and 14 bases lay in between. CDR3 length equals 16 residues. The CDR3 reads CASSQFPGPWQETQYF. CDR3 DNA sequence: TGCGCCAGCAGTCAATTCCCAGGCCCGTGGCAAGAGACCCAGTACTTC.

The chain is built from TRBV27 and TRBJ1-5; D unresolved. The V and J ends lost 10 bases and 1 base respectively, with 20 bases between them. Germline CDR1 is MNHEY and CDR2 is SMNVEV (reference sequence). This CDR3 has 16 amino acids. The CDR3 sequence is CATLHPAKDSNQPQHF. Written as DNA, the CDR3 is TGTGCCACCCTCCACCCGGCGAAAGACAGCAATCAGCCCCAGCATTTT.

The chain has TRBV25-1 and TRBJ1-5, with 12 bases lining up with TRBD1. The germline V gene has CDR1 MGHDK and CDR2 SYGVNS. The ends lost 3 bases at V and 4 bases at J; junction bases unmatched: 4. The CDR3 is 16 residues long. The CDR3 protein is CASSDSGQGANQPQHF. The CDR3 DNA reads TGTGCCAGCAGTGATTCGGGACAGGGGGCGAATCAGCCCCAGCATTTT. The full variable domain, its missing parts supplied by reference TRBV25-1 and TRBJ1-5, is EADIYQTPRYLVIGTGKKITLECSQTMGHDKMYWYQQDPGMELHLIHYSYGVNSTEKGDLSSESTVSRIRTEHFPLTLESARPSHTSQYLCASSDSGQGANQPQHFGDGTRLSIL.

The V call is TRBV5-4, the J call TRBJ1-3; TRBD1 aligns across 7 bases. V shed 0 bases, J shed 2 bases, and the junction held 8 bases outside the gene matches. Germline CDR1 reads SGHNT; CDR2 reads YYREEE (reference sequence). The CDR3 loop spans 17 amino acids. The CDR3 nucleotides read TGTGCCAGCAGCTTGGGGGCAGGGGGGATCACTGGAAACACCATATATTTT. This translates into CASSLGAGGITGNTIYF.

CDR3 in amino acids: CASSSSENGMADTQYF. The CDR3 DNA reads TGTGCCAGCAGCTCCTCGGAGAACGGGATGGCAGATACGCAGTATTTT. The rearrangement links TRBV7-9 to TRBJ2-3, with D perhaps TRBD2 (5 bases). Trimming removed 4 bases at V and 4 bases at J, with 18 bases between. This CDR3 contains 16 residues. Per the germline V gene, CDR1 is SEHNR and CDR2 is FQNEAQ (reference sequence).

V gene TRBV2 combines with J gene TRBJ2-2, with a weak D call TRBD1 (5 bases). V lost 6 bases and J 6 bases, leaving 8 bases between the germline ends. Germline V gene data show CDR1 as SNHLY and CDR2 as FYNNEI. The CDR3 is made up of 12 amino acids. CDR3 DNA sequence: TGTGCCAGCAGCAGGGAAGCCGGGGAGCTGTTTTTT. This encodes CASSREAGELFF.

V gene TRBV5-6 combines with J gene TRBJ2-1, with 9 bases that match TRBD2. There are 14 residues in the CDR3. Germline V CDR1 and CDR2: SGHDT, YYEEEE. V shed 4 bases, J shed 8 bases, and the junction held 7 bases outside the gene matches. CDR3 in amino acids: CASSVGTSFHEQFF. CDR3 bases: TGTGCCAGCAGCGTCGGGACTAGCTTTCATGAGCAGTTCTTC.

V is TRBV28 and J is TRBJ1-2, with D possibly matching TRBD1 (5 bases). From germline, CDR1 is MDHEN and CDR2 SYDVKM. The CDR3 is made up of 13 amino acids. As DNA, the CDR3 is TGTGCTTCCTATGACAGCCTTAACTATGGCTACACCTTC. Encoded protein: CASYDSLNYGYTF.

The chain recombines TRBV27 with TRBJ2-7; D uncertain. The germline CDR1 and CDR2 sequences are MNHEY and SMNVEV (reference sequence). The ends were cut back, 0 bases at V and 2 bases at J, with 11 bases in the middle. CDR3 length: 15 amino acids. The CDR3 loop is CASSLSANPTYEQYF. In DNA, the CDR3 is TGTGCCAGCAGTTTATCAGCGAATCCTACCTACGAGCAGTACTTC.

The chain links TRBV29-1 to TRBJ2-3, with D tentatively TRBD1 or TRBD2 (5 bases each). The length of the CDR3 is 15 residues. Looked up from germline, CDR1 is SQVTM and CDR2 is ANQGSEA. Trimming took off 4 bases at V and 2 bases at J, with 16 bases between the two ends. The CDR3 sequence is CSVVGTGSYTDTQYF. Written as DNA, the CDR3 is TGCAGCGTTGTAGGGACCGGGTCTTACACAGATACGCAGTATTTT.

The chain joins TRBV7-2 to TRBJ2-2; D is uncertain. With 8 bases removed from V and 3 bases from J, the gap between germline ends came to 7 bases. Germline V lookup: CDR1 SGHTA, CDR2 FQGNSA. The CDR3 runs to 12 residues. CDR3 nucleotide sequence: TGTGCCAGCGGAACCCACACCGGGGAGCTGTTTTTT. Translated: CASGTHTGELFF. Full variable domain (outside the CDR3, taken from reference TRBV7-2 and TRBJ2-2): GAGVSQSPSNKVTEKGKDVELRCDPISGHTALYWYRQSLGQGLEFLIYFQGNSAPDKSGLPSDRFSAERTGGSVSTLTIQRTQQEDSAVYLCASGTHTGELFFGEGSRLTVL.

The rearrangement uses TRBV27 and TRBJ1-1, with D uncertain. The CDR3 is 14 amino acids. Germline values: CDR1 MNHEY, CDR2 SMNVEV (reference sequence). V was cut by 1 base and J by 1 base, with 7 bases left in between. Here the CDR3 reads CASSLLGTNTEAFF. CDR3 sequence (DNA): TGTGCCAGCAGTTTATTAGGTACGAACACTGAAGCTTTCTTT.

This rearrangement joins TRBV14 to TRBJ2-3; TRBD1 matches 9 bases. CDR1 SGHDN and CDR2 FVKESK come from the germline V gene. CDR3 length equals 16 residues. Unmatched junction bases numbered 12, after V lost 6 bases and J lost 5 bases. Written as DNA, the CDR3 is TGTGCCAGCAGTCGCCACCGGGGACAGGGCGAAGATACGCAGTATTTT. Protein: CASSRHRGQGEDTQYF.

The V and J genes are TRBV7-8 and TRBJ2-5; 11 bases are a match to TRBD2. The CDR3 runs to 15 residues. Germline V gene sequence: CDR1 SGHVS, CDR2 FQNEAQ. V gave up 1 base and J gave up 4 bases; unmatched junction bases: 2. CDR3 region: CASSLEGLAVETQYF. DNA of the CDR3: TGTGCCAGCAGCTTAGAGGGACTAGCGGTAGAGACCCAGTACTTC.

The gene calls are TRBV7-9 and TRBJ2-1; D remains unclear. The CDR3 loop spans 13 amino acids. Trimming took off 4 bases at V and 12 bases at J, with 16 bases between the two ends. Germline V gene lookup returns CDR1 SEHNR and CDR2 FQNEAQ (reference sequence). CDR3 sequence reads: CASSSPSLVRQFF. Here the CDR3 DNA reads TGTGCCAGCAGCTCCCCTTCCTTAGTTAGGCAGTTCTTC.

The chain recombines TRBV28 with TRBJ2-1; 10 nucleotides line up with TRBD1. Trimming removed 5 bases from V and 10 bases from J; junction bases left unmatched: 11. CDR1 and CDR2 from the germline V gene are MDHEN and SYDVKM. The CDR3 covers 15 residues. The CDR3 nucleotides are TGTGCCAGCAGTCGCCCCGGGACAGGGGTTAGAGAGCAGTTCTTC. Its protein is CASSRPGTGVREQFF.

V usage is TRBV14 and J usage is TRBJ2-1, with 8 bases matching TRBD2. J lost 3 bases, V lost 4 bases, and 5 bases had no gene match. CDR1 is SGHDN and CDR2 is FVKESK in the germline V gene. CDR3 length: 15 residues. For the CDR3, the DNA is TGTGCCAGCAGCCGGAGCGGGAGAGACTACAATGAGCAGTTCTTC. This sequence encodes CASSRSGRDYNEQFF.

The V gene is TRBV7-3, the J gene TRBJ2-7; tentatively, D is TRBD1 (6 bases). In germline, CDR1 is SGHTA, CDR2 FQGTGA. The CDR3 has 14 amino acids. V was shortened by 0 bases and J by 6 bases, with 12 bases between the two germline ends. The CDR3 spells CASSLTRTASEQYF. CDR3 coding DNA: TGTGCCAGCAGCTTAACACGGACAGCCTCCGAGCAGTACTTC.

The chain couples TRBV4-1 to TRBJ2-1; 7 nucleotides line up with TRBD1. Unmatched junction bases numbered 12, after V lost 1 base and J lost 9 bases. The CDR3 length is 16 residues. From germline, CDR1 is MGHRA and CDR2 YSYEKL. CDR3 protein: CASSQVSGGVSIEQFF. The CDR3 DNA is TGCGCCAGCAGCCAAGTCTCAGGGGGAGTTTCGATTGAGCAGTTCTTC.

The chain combines TRBV7-2 with TRBJ2-7; no clear D. CDR1 is SGHTA, CDR2 FQGNSA, per germline. Trimming removed 5 bases from V and 5 bases from J, with 19 bases in between. The CDR3 extends over 15 amino acids. The CDR3 region is CASSLNGPIDNEQYF. The CDR3 DNA is TGTGCCAGCAGCCTTAACGGTCCGATAGATAACGAGCAGTACTTC.

This chain connects TRBV29-1 to TRBJ2-1; D is ambiguous. Per the germline V gene, CDR1 is SQVTM and CDR2 is ANQGSEA. CDR3 size: 14 residues. Trimming removed 5 bases at V and 4 bases at J, with 15 bases between. CDR3 protein: CSVLYLLGYNEQFF. The CDR3 DNA reads TGCAGCGTTCTTTACCTACTGGGATACAATGAGCAGTTCTTC.